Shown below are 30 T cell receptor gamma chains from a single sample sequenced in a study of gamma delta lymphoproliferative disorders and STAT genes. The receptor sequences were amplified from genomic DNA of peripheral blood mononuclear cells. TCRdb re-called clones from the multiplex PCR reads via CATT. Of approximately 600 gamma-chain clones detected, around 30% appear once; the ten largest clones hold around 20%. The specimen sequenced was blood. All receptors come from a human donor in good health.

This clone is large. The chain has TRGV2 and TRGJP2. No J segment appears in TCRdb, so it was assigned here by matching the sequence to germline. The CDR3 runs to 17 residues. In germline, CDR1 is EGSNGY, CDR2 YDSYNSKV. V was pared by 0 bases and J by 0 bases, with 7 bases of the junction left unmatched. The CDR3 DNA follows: TGTGCCACCTGGGACGGGCCCGGTTATAGTAGTGATTGGATCAAGACGTTT. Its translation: CATWDGPGYSSDWIKTF.

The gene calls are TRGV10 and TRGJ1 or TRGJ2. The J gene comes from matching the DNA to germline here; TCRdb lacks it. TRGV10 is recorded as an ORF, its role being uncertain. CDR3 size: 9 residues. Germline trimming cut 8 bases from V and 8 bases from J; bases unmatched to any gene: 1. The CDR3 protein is CAAWDKKLF. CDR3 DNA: TGTGCTGCGTGGGATAAGAAACTCTTT.

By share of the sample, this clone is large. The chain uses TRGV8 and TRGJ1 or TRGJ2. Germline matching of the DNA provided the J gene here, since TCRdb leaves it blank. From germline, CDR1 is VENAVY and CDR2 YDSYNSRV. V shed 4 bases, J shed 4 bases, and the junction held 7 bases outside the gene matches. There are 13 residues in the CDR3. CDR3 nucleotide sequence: TGTGCCACCTGGGACTGGCAATATTATAAGAAACTCTTT. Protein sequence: CATWDWQYYKKLF.

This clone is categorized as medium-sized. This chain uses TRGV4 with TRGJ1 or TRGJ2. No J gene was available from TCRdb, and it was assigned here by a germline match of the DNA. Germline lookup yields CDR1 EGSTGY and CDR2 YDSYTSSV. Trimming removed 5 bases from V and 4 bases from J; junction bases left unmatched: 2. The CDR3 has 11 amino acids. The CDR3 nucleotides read TGTGCCACCTGGGGCTATTATAAGAAACTCTTT. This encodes CATWGYYKKLF.

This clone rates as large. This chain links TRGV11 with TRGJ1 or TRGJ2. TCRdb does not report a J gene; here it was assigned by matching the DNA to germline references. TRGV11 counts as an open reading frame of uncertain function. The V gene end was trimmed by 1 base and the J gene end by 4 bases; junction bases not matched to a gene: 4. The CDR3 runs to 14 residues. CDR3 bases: TGTGCCTGCTGGATTAGGCATCCGTATTATAAGAAACTCTTT. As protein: CACWIRHPYYKKLF.

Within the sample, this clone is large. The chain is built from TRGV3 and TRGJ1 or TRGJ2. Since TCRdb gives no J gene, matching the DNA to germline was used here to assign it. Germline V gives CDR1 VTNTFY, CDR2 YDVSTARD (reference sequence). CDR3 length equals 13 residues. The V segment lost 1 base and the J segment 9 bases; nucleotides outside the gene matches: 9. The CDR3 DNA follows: TGTGCCACCTGGGACAGTGGTAGAGGTAAGAAACTCTTT. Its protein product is CATWDSGRGKKLF.

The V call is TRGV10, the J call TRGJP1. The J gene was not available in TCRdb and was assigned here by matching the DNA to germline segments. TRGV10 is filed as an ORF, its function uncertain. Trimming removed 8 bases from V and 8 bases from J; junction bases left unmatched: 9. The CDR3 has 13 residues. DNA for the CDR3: TGTGCTGCGTGGGATTCAGGAGGTTGGTTCAAGATATTT. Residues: CAAWDSGGWFKIF.

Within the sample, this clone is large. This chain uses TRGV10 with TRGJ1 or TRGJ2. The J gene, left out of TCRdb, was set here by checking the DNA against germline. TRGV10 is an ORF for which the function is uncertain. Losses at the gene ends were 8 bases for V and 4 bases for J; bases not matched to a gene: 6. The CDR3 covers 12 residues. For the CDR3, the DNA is TGTGCTGCGTGGGAAGGGTATTATAAGAAACTCTTT. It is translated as CAAWEGYYKKLF.

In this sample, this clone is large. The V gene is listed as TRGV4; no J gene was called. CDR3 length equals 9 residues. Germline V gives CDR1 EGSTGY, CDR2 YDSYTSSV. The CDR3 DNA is TGTGCCACCTGGGATTGGGAACTCTTT. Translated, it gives CATWDWELF.

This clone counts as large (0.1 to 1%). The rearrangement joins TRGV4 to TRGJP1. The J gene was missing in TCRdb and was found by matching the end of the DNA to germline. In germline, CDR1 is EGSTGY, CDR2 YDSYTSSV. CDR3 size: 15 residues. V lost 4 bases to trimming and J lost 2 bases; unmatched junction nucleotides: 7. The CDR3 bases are TGTGCCACCTGGGACGGGCCCACCACTGGTTGGTTCAAGATATTT. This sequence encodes CATWDGPTTGWFKIF.

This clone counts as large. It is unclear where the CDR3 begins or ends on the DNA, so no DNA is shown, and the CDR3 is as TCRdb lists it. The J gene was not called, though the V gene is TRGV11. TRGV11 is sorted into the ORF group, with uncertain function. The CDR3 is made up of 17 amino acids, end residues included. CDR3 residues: CTTVPAGLGTDYYKKLF.

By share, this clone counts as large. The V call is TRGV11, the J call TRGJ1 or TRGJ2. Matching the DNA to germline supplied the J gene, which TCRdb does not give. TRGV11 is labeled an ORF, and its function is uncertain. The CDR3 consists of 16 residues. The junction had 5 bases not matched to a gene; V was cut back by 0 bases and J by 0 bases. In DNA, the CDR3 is TGTGCCTGCTGGATTAGGCACATCTCGAATTATTATAAGAAACTCTTT. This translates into CACWIRHISNYYKKLF.

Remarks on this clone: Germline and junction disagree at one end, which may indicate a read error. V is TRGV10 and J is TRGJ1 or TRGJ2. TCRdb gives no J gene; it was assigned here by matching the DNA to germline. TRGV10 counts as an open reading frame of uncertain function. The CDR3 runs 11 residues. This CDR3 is CAGLSYYKKLF. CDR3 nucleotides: TGCGCGGGATTATCTTATTATAAGAAACTCTTT.

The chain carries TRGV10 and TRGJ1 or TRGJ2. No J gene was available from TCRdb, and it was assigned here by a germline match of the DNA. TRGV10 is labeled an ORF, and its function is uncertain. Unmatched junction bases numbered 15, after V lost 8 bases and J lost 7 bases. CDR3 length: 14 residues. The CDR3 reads CAAWVPSLGYKKLF. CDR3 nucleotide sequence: TGTGCTGCGTGGGTCCCGTCCCTAGGATATAAGAAACTCTTT.

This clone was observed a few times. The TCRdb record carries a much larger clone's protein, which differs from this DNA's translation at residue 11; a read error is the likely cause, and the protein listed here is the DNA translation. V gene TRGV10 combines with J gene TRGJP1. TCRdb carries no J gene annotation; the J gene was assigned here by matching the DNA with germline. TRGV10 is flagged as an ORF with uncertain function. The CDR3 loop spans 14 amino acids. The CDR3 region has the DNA TGTGCTGCGTGGGACGACTGCCCTGGTTGGTACAAGATATTT. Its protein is CAAWDDCPGWYKIF.

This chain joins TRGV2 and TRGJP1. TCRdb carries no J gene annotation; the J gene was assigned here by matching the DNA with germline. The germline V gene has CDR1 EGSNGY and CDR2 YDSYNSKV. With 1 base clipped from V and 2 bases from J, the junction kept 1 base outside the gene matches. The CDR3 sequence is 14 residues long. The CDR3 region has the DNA TGTGCCACCTGGGACGGCACCACTGGTTGGTTCAAGATATTT. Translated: CATWDGTTGWFKIF.

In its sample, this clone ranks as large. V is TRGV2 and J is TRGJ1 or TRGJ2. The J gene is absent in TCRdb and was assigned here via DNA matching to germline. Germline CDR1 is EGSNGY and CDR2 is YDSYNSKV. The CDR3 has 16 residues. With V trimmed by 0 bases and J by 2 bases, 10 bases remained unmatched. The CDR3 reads CATWDGQGWDYYKKLF. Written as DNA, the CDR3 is TGTGCCACCTGGGACGGGCAGGGGTGGGATTATTATAAGAAACTCTTT.

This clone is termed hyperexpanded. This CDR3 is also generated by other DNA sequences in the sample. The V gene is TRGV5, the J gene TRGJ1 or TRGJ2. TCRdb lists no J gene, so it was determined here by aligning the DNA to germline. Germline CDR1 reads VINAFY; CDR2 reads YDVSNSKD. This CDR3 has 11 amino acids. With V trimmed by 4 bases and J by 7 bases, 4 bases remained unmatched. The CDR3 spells CATWEQYKKLF. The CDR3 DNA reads TGTGCCACCTGGGAACAGTATAAGAAACTCTTT.

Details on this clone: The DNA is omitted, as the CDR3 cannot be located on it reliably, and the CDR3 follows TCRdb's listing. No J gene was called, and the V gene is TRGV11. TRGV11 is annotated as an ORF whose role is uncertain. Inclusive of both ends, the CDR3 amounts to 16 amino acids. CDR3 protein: CTTVPAGLVQYYKKLF.

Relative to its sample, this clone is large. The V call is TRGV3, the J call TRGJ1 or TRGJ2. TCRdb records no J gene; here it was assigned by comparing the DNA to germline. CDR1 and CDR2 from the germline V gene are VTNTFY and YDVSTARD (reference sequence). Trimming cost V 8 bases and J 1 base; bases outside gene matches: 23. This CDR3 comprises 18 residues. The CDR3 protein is CATSQWPPRRENYYKKLF. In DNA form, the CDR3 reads TGTGCCACCTCCCAATGGCCACCCCGTCGGGAAAATTATTATAAGAAACTCTTT.

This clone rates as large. CDR3 nucleotide sequence: TGTGCCACCTGGGGAGCGGGATCGAATTATTATAAGAAACTCTTT. Amino acids: CATWGAGSNYYKKLF. The chain recombines TRGV8 with TRGJ1 or TRGJ2. Because TCRdb records no J gene, it was assigned here through a match of the DNA to germline. The V segment lost 5 bases and the J segment 0 bases; nucleotides outside the gene matches: 10. The germline CDR1 and CDR2 sequences are VENAVY and YDSYNSRV. The CDR3 spans 15 residues.

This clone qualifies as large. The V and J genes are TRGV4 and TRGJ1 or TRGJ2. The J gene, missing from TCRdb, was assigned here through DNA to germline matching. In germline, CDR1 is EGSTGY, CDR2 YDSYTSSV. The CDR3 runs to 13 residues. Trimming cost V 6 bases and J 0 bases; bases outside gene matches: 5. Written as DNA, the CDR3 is TGTGCCACCTGGCCGACGAATTATTATAAGAAACTCTTT. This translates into CATWPTNYYKKLF.

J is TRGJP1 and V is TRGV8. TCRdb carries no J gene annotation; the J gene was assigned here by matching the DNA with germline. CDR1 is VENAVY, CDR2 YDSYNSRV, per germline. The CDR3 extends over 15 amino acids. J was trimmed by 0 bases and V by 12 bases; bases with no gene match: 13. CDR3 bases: TGTGCCCCTTTTATGGGCTATACCACTGGTTGGTTCAAGATATTT. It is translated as CAPFMGYTTGWFKIF.

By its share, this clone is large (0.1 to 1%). The CDR3 DNA reads TGTGCCACCTGGGACGGGCTTTGGGATTGGATCAAGACGTTT. Protein: CATWDGLWDWIKTF. The rearrangement uses TRGV4 and TRGJP2. The J gene, not given by TCRdb, was assigned here from a germline match of the nucleotide sequence. V was clipped by 4 bases and J by 8 bases; unmatched bases: 10. The CDR3 loop spans 14 amino acids. The germline V gene has CDR1 EGSTGY and CDR2 YDSYTSSV.

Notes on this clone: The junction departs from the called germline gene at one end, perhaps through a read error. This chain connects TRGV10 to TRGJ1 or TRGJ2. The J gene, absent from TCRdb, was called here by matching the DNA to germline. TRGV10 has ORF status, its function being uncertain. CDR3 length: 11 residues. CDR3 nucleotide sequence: TGTGCTGCGTGGGATTATCATAAGAAACTCTTT. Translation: CAAWDYHKKLF.

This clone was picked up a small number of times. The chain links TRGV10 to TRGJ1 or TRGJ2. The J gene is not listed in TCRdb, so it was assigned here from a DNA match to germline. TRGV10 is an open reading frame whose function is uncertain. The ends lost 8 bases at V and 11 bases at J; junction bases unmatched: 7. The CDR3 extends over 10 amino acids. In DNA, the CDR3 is TGTGCTGCGTGGGATGGGGAGAAACTCTTT. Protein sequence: CAAWDGEKLF.

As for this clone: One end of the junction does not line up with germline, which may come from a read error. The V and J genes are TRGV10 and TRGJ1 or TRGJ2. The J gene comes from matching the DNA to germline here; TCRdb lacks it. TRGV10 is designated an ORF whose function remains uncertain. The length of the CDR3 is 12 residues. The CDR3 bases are TGCGCGGGTACGCCCAATTATTATAAGAAACTCTTT. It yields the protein CAGTPNYYKKLF.

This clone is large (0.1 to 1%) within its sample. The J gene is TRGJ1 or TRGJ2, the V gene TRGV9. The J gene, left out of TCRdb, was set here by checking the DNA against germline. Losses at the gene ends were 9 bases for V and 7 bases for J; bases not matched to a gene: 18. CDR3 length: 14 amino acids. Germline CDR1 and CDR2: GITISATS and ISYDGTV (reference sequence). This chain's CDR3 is CALVILAGGYKKLF. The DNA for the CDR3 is TGTGCCTTGGTCATCCTGGCGGGGGGATATAAGAAACTCTTT.

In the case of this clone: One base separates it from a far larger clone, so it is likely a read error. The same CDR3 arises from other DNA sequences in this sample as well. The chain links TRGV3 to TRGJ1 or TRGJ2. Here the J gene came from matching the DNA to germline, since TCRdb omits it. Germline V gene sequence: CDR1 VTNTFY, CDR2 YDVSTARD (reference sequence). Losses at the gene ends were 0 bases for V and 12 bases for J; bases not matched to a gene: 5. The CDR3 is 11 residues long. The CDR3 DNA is TGTGCCACCTGGGACAGGAGGGGGAAACTCTTT. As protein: CATWDRRGKLF.

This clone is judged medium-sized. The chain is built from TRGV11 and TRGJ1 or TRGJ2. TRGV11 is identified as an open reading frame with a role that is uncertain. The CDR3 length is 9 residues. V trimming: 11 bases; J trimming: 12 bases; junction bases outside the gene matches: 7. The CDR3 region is CACYGTKLF. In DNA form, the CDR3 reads TGTGCCTGCTATGGTACGAAACTCTTT.